This TCR beta chain was observed in a study of T cell repertoires in cytomegalovirus infection. Across the whole study: Carrying CMV and the relevant HLA type showed in public TCR beta signatures.

Findings and limits, study-wide: CMV-specific HLA-C-restricted TCR beta clonotypes dominated the ex vivo response. Of the TCR beta families, the public ones yielded a cumulative frequency that identified carriers of CMV plus the relevant HLA.

Ten or more counts support this clonotype. The antigen is not known. TCRdb recomputed calls from the reads with MiXCR, one row per CDR3 protein. The data contain about 220,000 distinct CDR3 sequences, roughly 34% of them singletons. From germline, CDR1 is SGHVS and CDR2 FQNEAQ. V was pared by 1 base and J by 9 bases, with 7 bases of the junction left unmatched. The CDR3 consists of 15 residues. The starting material was CD8+ T cells from cultured PBMCs, obtained from culture after CMV antigen stimulation. This chain links TRBV7-8 with TRBJ2-1; 9 positions agree with TRBD2. The TCR comes from a human donor in good health (CMV status not recorded). Some clones in this sample may be carry-over from other donors' samples. As DNA, the CDR3 is TGTGCCAGCAGCTTAGGTCTAGCGGGAAGGGGTGAGCAGTTCTTC. It codes for CASSLGLAGRGEQFF. Looking up the rest from reference TRBV7-8 and TRBJ2-1 gives the full variable domain: GAGVSQSPRYKVAKRGQDVALRCDPISGHVSLFWYQQALGQGPEFLTYFQNEAQLDKSGLPSDRFFAERPEGSVSTLKIQRTQQEDSAVYLCASSLGLAGRGEQFFGPGTRLTVL.